This T cell receptor beta chain stems from a study of T cells after yellow fever vaccination. Study findings and constraints: Once the booster was given, most primary-vaccination clones reappeared, at about 96% for CD4 and over 85% for CD8. On re-exposure, the response was weaker but peaked faster, at day 5 versus 15. Of the clonotypes, a small share occurred in both CD4 and CD8 compartments.

TCRdb re-analysed the 5' RACE reads in MiXCR, keeping a single row per CDR3 protein. Among about 160,000 distinct CDR3 sequences listed, 9.3% were seen once. This clonotype was seen only a few times. Its specificity is not known. The V segment lost 5 bases and the J segment 6 bases; nucleotides outside the gene matches: 7. Germline V gene sequence: CDR1 LNHDA, CDR2 SQIVND (reference sequence). This CDR3 has 15 residues. The sample here was CD8+ T cells sorted from PBMCs, taken 45 days after the yellow fever booster vaccination. This TCR came from a young man who received the YFV17D yellow fever vaccine. The chain is built from TRBV19 and TRBJ2-2; 9 positions match TRBD1. The CDR3 DNA reads as TGTGCCAGTAGTCCAACAGGGGGCTGGGCCGGGGAGCTGTTTTTT. Residues: CASSPTGGWAGELFF.